This T cell receptor (beta chain) came from a study of blood T cell repertoires in COVID-19. At the level of the study: The United States, Italy and Spain provided the acute and convalescent COVID-19 samples. Sources were T cells, B-cell-depleted T cells, or PBMCs; the material itself was cDNA or gDNA.

Original handling: Counts of nucleated cells, estimated from reference gene primer amplification, were obtained. Libraries were prepared by immunoSEQ multiplex PCR; TCRdb keeps only in-frame clonotypes and omits some of them. The V and J calls and clone size are taken from that table; D and trimming were inferred from the DNA. Of fewer than 250,000 clones in the sample, about 83% are singletons; the top ten hold 2% to 3%. V gave up 4 bases and J gave up 9 bases, with 16 bases separating them. Germline CDR1 is SGHRS and CDR2 is YFSETQ. The CDR3 extends over 13 amino acids. The receptor comes from a woman between 40 and 55 years old with active or convalescent COVID-19. The genes are TRBV5-1 and TRBJ2-5; maybe TRBD1 (5 bases). The source material was peripheral blood. Here the CDR3 reads CASSGASPPPQYF. CDR3 bases: TGCGCCAGCAGCGGGGCCTCTCCCCCTCCCCAGTACTTC.